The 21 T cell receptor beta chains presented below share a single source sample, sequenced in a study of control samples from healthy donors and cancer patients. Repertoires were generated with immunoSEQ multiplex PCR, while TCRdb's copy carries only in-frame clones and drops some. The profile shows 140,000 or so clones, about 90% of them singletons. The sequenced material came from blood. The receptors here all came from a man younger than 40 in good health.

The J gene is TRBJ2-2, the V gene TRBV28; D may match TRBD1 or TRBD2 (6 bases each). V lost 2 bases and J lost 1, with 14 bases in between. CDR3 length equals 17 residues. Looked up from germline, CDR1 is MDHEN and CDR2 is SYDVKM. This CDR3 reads CASSLHGGVGNTGELFF. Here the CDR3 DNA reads TGTGCCAGCAGTTTACACGGGGGCGTAGGGAACACCGGGGAGCTGTTTTTT.

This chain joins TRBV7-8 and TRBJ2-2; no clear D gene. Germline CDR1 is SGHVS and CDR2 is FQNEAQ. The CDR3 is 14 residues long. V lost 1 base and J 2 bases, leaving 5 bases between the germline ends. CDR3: CASSLGLNTGELFF. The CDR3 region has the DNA TGTGCCAGCAGCTTAGGGCTAAACACCGGGGAGCTGTTTTTT.

Here the CDR3 DNA reads TGTGCCAGCAGTCCGGACAGGTATTGGGGCTACACCTTC. It codes for CASSPDRYWGYTF. The chain combines TRBV27 with TRBJ1-2; 7 nucleotides align to TRBD1. The V gene's germline CDR1 is MNHEY and CDR2 SMNVEV (reference sequence). The CDR3 consists of 13 residues. Unmatched junction bases numbered 8, after V lost 5 bases and J lost 8 bases.

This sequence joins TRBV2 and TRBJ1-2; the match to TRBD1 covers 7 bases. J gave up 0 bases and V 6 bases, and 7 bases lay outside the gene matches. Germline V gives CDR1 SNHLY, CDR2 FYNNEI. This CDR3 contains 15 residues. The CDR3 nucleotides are TGTGCCAGCAGGCCAAGGACAGGTTCTAACTATGGCTACACCTTC. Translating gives CASRPRTGSNYGYTF.

CDR3 DNA: TGTGCCAGTAGTATCGGACTGCTCTCTGGAAACACCATATATTTT. Amino acids: CASSIGLLSGNTIYF. V and J are TRBV19 and TRBJ1-3; D call uncertain. V lost 3 bases to trimming and J lost 0 bases, with 9 bases between them. Germline V gene sequence: CDR1 LNHDA, CDR2 SQIVND (reference sequence). This CDR3 contains 15 residues.

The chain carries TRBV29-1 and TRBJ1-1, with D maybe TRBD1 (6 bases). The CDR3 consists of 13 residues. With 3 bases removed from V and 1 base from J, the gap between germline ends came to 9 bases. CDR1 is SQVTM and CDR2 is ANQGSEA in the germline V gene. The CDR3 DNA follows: TGCAGCGTTGATGGGGGGGCGAACACTGAAGCTTTCTTT. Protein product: CSVDGGANTEAFF.

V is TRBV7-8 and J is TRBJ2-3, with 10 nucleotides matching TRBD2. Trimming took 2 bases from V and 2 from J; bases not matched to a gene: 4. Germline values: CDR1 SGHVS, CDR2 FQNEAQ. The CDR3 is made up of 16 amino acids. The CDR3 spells CASSLIAGGNTDTQYF. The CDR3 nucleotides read TGTGCCAGCAGCTTAATAGCGGGGGGAAACACAGATACGCAGTATTTT.

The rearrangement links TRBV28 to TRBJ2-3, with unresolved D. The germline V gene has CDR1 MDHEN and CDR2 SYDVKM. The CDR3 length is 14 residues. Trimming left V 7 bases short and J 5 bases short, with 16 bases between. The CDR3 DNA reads TGTGCCAGCATTCCTGATGTCGTGAGAGATACGCAGTATTTT. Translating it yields CASIPDVVRDTQYF.

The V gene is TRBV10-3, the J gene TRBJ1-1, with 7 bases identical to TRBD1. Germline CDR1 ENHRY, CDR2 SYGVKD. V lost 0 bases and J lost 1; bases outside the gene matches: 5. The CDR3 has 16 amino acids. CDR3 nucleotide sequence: TGTGCCATCAGTGAGTCTGTAGGGGGCAAGAACACTGAAGCTTTCTTT. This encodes CAISESVGGKNTEAFF.

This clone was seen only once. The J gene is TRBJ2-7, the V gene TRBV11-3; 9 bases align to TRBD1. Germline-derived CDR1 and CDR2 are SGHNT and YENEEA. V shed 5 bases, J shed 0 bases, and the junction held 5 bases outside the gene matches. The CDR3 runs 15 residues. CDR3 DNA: TGTGCCAGCAGCGTGGGACAGGGAAGCTCCTACGAGCAGTACTTC. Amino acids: CASSVGQGSSYEQYF.

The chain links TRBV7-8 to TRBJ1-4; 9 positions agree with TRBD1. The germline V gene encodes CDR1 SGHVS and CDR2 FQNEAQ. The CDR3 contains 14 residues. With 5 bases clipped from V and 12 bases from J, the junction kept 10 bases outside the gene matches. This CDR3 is CASSTGTGYLELFF. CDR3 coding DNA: TGTGCCAGCAGCACCGGGACAGGGTACTTAGAACTGTTTTTT.

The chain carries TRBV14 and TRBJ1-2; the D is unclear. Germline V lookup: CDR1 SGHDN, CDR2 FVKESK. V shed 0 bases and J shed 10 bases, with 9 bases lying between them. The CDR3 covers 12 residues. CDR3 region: CASSQEERFYTF. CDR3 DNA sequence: TGTGCCAGCAGCCAAGAGGAGAGATTCTACACCTTC.

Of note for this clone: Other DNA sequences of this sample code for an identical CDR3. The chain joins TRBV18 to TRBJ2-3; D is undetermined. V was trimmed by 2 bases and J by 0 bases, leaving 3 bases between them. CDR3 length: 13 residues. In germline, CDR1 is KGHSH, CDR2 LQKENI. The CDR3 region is CASSPGSTDTQYF. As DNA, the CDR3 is TGTGCCAGCTCACCAGGGAGCACAGATACGCAGTATTTT.

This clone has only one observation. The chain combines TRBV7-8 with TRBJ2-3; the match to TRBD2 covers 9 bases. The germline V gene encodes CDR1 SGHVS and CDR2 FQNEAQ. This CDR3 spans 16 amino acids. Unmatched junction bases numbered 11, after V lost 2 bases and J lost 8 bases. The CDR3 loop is CASSLSSGAQRGTQYF. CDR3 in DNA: TGTGCCAGCAGCTTATCTAGCGGGGCACAGAGGGGTACGCAGTATTTT.

CDR3 protein: CASSPVVSTNEKLFF. Here the CDR3 DNA reads TGTGCCAGCAGCCCAGTGGTCTCAACTAATGAAAAACTGTTTTTT. The chain combines TRBV9 with TRBJ1-4; no clear D. This CDR3 comprises 15 residues. Trimming pared 4 bases from V and 0 bases from J, leaving 10 bases between. Germline CDR1 and CDR2: SGDLS and YYNGEE.

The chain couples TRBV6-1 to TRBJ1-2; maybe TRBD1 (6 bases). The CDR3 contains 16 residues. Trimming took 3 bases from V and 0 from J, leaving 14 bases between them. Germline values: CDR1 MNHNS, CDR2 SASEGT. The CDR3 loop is CASSEPLGQPNYGYTF. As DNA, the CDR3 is TGTGCCAGCAGTGAGCCCCTTGGACAGCCTAACTATGGCTACACCTTC.

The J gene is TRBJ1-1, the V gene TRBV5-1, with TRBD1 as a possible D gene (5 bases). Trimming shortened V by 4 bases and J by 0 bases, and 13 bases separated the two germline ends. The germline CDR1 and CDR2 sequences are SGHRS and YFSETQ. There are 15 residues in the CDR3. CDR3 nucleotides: TGCGCCAGCAGCACAGGACATGCCATGAACACTGAAGCTTTCTTT. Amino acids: CASSTGHAMNTEAFF.

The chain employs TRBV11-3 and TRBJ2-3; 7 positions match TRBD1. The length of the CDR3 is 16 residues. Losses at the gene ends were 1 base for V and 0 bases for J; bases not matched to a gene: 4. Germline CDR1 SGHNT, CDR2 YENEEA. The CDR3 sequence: CASSLVGTASTDTQYF. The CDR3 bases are TGTGCCAGCAGCTTAGTTGGGACAGCTAGCACAGATACGCAGTATTTT.

The CDR3 here is CATSIERGGFLNEQFF. The DNA for the CDR3 is TGTGCCACCAGCATTGAGCGGGGGGGGTTTCTCAATGAGCAGTTCTTC. This chain links TRBV15 with TRBJ2-1, with 10 positions matching TRBD2. Germline CDR1 and CDR2: LNHNV and YYDKDF (reference sequence). The CDR3 covers 16 residues. J was trimmed by 6 bases and V by 4 bases; bases with no gene match: 9.

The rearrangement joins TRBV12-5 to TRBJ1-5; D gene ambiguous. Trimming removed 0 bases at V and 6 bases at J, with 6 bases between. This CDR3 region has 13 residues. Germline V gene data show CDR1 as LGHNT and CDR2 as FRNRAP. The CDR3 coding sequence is TGTGCTAGTGGTTTGGTCTCACTTCAGCCCCAGCATTTT. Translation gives CASGLVSLQPQHF.

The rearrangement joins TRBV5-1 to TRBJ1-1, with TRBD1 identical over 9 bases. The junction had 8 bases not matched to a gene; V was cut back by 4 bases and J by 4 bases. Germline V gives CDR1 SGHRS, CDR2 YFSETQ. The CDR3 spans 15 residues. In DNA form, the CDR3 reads TGCGCCAGCAGCCTTACGACAGGGGGTAGCACTGAAGCTTTCTTT. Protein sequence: CASSLTTGGSTEAFF.